This T cell receptor beta chain was captured by sequencing in a study of shared clonotypes between healthy human individuals. Study-wide context: Three CD4 naive, three CD4 memory, two CD8 naive and one CD8 memory plate were used per donor.

Deep-level assay runs were performed. TCRdb's copy holds only in-frame clones and misses some; the assay was immunoSEQ multiplex PCR. The profile shows over a million clones, 70% to 80% of them singletons. The table lists this clone with a few counts. V shed 5 bases and J shed 2 bases, with 13 bases lying between them. Germline CDR1 and CDR2: SQVTM and ANQGSEA. The CDR3 extends over 14 amino acids. The chain employs TRBV29-1 and TRBJ1-5; D unclear. This receptor was obtained from a man between 18 and 35 years old in good health. The sample was memory CD4+ T cells sorted from blood. Subset of the sample: CD45RA-negative fraction. The CDR3 DNA follows: TGCAGCGTTTCTAGCGGAGAGGGCAATCAGCCCCAGCATTTT. Translation: CSVSSGEGNQPQHF.